This T cell receptor beta chain appears in the sequencing data of a study of spatial heterogeneity in lung cancer. Stated time point: blood at routine non-recurrence follow-up after resection. Sequencing covered unsorted whole RNA taken from tumor, nontumor lung or frozen PBMC. TCR cDNA molecules each carried a unique molecular identifier. TCRdb redid the calling of the 5' RACE reads with MiXCR, one entry per CDR3 protein. The sample carries 50,000 or so distinct CDR3 sequences, 10% to 15% recorded once. V trimming: 4 bases; J trimming: 1 base; junction bases outside the gene matches: 8. The CDR3 sequence is 17 residues long. Germline values: CDR1 SGHNT, CDR2 YYREEE (reference sequence).

The TCR comes from a male donor with early-stage non-small cell lung cancer. This chain joins TRBV5-4 and TRBJ2-5; 12 nucleotides align to TRBD2. The sequencing used PBMCs, collected at follow-up. The CDR3 coding sequence is TGTGCCAGCAGCGCTGGACTAGCGGGGATAAGCCAAGAGACCCAGTACTTC. Amino acids: CASSAGLAGISQETQYF.